The T cell receptor (beta chain) under discussion was sequenced for a study of CXCR3-negative and CXCR3-positive naive CD8 T cells (dated by TCRdb to the late 2010s). Notes on the research overall: About 135 million TRB reads were obtained in total, roughly 1.5 +/- 0.3 million reads per library. Naive subsets from a handful of donors and memory cells from 3 donors were included in the TRBV-TRBJ cluster analysis. Diversity and physicochemical repertoire analyses were performed on around twelve donors pooled from two independent experiments.

Regarding this clonotype: It has no known antigen specificity.

CDR1 and CDR2 (MNHEY, SVGAGI) derive from the germline V gene. The CDR3 has 14 amino acids, counting the end cysteine and phenylalanine. Only the protein is on record. The sample was run on a NextSeq 550. The Human TCR Profiling Kit (MiLaboratory) was used to prepare UMI-labeled 5' RACE TRB cDNA libraries. cDNA synthesis used the entire amount of extracted RNA, and PCR amplification then used the entire amount of cDNA produced. The libraries were made side by side, with each library going through the same number of PCR cycles. In the authors' own workflow: MIGEC and MiXCR extracted about 50,000 +/- 10,000 unique UMI-labeled TRB cDNA molecules per library, requiring at least two reads per UMI. On average, each library contained 40,000 +/- 10,000 functional in-frame TRB CDR3 nucleotide clonotypes without stop codons. After each sample was downsampled to 5000 UMI-labeled TRB molecules, VDJtools was used to calculate diversity metrics such as normalized Shannon-Wiener and Chao1. VDJtools was used to calculate clonotype-size-weighted physicochemical properties of the central five CDR3 residues, namely interaction energy, strength, volume and Kidera factor 4. Reads reprocessed by TCRdb are summarized as one entry per CDR3 protein sequence, and DNA is absent. What appears here as the V and J calls and clone size reflects TCRdb's work, not the paper's. The sample's clone listing holds several thousand distinct CDR3 sequences. The top ten constitute 1.5% to 2.5% of the sample.

For every CD8+ T cell subset, 300,000 cells were flow-sorted straight into RLT lysis buffer, and each subset was sorted in triplicate. To keep memory contaminants out, a stringent definition of naive CD8+ T cells was applied: CD45RO-CCR7+CD27+CD95-. Standard density gradient centrifugation was used to isolate peripheral blood mononuclear cells from buffy coats. Naive CXCR3-negative and CXCR3-positive CD8+ T cells were flow-sorted using a FACSAria III. Total RNA was extracted from sorted cells using an RNeasy Mini Kit. Points the paper makes about the study in general: CXCR3 expression partially decreased after cryopreservation, so most assays used freshly isolated PBMCs. Repertoire diversity was comparably high in both naive subsets but much lower in memory CD8+ T cells. TRB CDR3s from CXCR3-positive naive cells showed higher hydrophobicity (lower Kidera factor 4), lower energy, and higher strength and volume indices than CXCR3-negative naive cells. Because surface CD5, which is linked to self-reactivity in mice, was comparable between the naive subsets, TCR interaction strength was also inferred from the physicochemical properties of TRB CDR3s. Similar TRBV-TRBJ usage was shown by naive CXCR3-negative and CXCR3-positive cells from the same donor, whereas distinct patterns were shown by memory cells.

Recombination connected TRBV6-5 to TRBJ1-1; TCRdb names TRBD1, which stays unverified in the absence of DNA. The sequencing input was naive CXCR3+ CD8+ T cells from blood. Taken with the paper, the label for cell subset or site translates to: CD45RO-CCR7+CD27+CD95- naive CD8+ T cells expressing CXCR3 (TNR3+). This clonotype was obtained from a human donor in good health. Some clones in this sample may be carry-over from other donors' samples. CDR3 region: CASTPRGRGTEAFF.